The next 30 T cell receptor beta chains were all read from a single sample in a study of breast tumors, draining lymph nodes, adjacent tissues. TCRdb recomputed calls from the multiplex PCR reads with MiXCR, one row per CDR3 protein. The table shows some 120,000 distinct CDR3 sequences, with about 20% occurring only once. Samples came from axillary lymph nodes draining the breast cancer. Material for sequencing was axillary lymph node tissue. The origin of the receptors is a female donor with breast cancer. Some clones in this sample may be carry-over from other donors' samples.

This clonotype has a count of ten or more. The V gene is TRBV20-1, the J gene TRBJ2-2; D possibly corresponds to TRBD1 (5 bases). V gave up 6 bases and J gave up 4 bases, with 15 bases separating them. Germline V CDR1 and CDR2: DFQATT, SNEGSKA (reference sequence). This CDR3 spans 14 amino acids. CDR3 coding DNA: TGCAGTGCCTACAGGTCGCTCGGCACCGGGGAGCTGTTTTTT. This translates into CSAYRSLGTGELFF.

This clonotype was detected many times. The rearrangement uses TRBV10-3 and TRBJ2-1, with 10 bases that match TRBD2. This CDR3 comprises 14 residues. CDR1 ENHRY and CDR2 SYGVKD come from the germline V gene. Trimming at V came to 11 bases and at J to 4 bases, leaving 8 bases not matched to a gene. The CDR3 is CAAASGGGYNEQFF. CDR3 nucleotides: TGTGCCGCCGCTAGCGGGGGAGGATACAATGAGCAGTTCTTC.

In regard to this clonotype: A single base separates this from a much larger clone, so it may be a read error. This chain joins TRBV18 and TRBJ2-7, with TRBD1 identical over 9 bases. The CDR3 length is 16 residues. The V gene end was trimmed by 8 bases and the J gene end by 1 base; junction bases not matched to a gene: 12. Per germline, CDR1 KGHSH and CDR2 LQKENI. CDR3 coding DNA: TGTGCCAGCACCCCTGGACAGGGGTCCGTATCCTACGAGCAGTACTTC. Its translation is CASTPGQGSVSYEQYF. The complete variable domain, with remaining parts taken from reference TRBV18 and TRBJ2-7, reads NAGVMQNPRHLVRRRGQEARLRCSPMKGHSHVYWYRQLPEEGLKFMVYLQKENIIDESGMPKERFSAEFPKEGPSILRIQQVVRGDSAAYFCASTPGQGSVSYEQYFGPGTRLTVT.

This clonotype occurred many times. This chain links TRBV4-2 with TRBJ2-1, with TRBD2 matching 16 bases. The CDR3 is made up of 19 amino acids. CDR1 is LGHNA and CDR2 is YNFKEQ in the germline V gene. After removal of 3 bases from V and 4 bases from J, the junction contained 9 bases not matched to a gene. In nucleotides, the CDR3 is TGTGCCAGCAGCCACCTTGGGACTAGCGGGAGGGCCGGGTACAATGAGCAGTTCTTC. It codes for CASSHLGTSGRAGYNEQFF.

With respect to this clonotype: A clone one base away is much larger, so this may be a read error. This chain uses TRBV20-1 with TRBJ2-7; 8 bases are shared with TRBD2. In germline, CDR1 is DFQATT, CDR2 SNEGSKA (reference sequence). The CDR3 runs 14 residues. The CDR3 bases are TGCGGTGCTAACCCGAGCGGGAGTGGCTACGAGCAGTACTTC. It yields the protein CGANPSGSGYEQYF.

At least ten counts were recorded for this clonotype. The J gene is TRBJ2-5, the V gene TRBV4-2; 11 bases agree with TRBD2. Germline V CDR1 and CDR2: LGHNA, YNFKEQ. The CDR3 runs to 15 residues. J lost 1 base, V lost 2 bases, and 0 bases had no gene match. The CDR3 DNA sequence: TGTGCCAGCAGCCAAACTAGCGGGGGCCAAGAGACCCAGTACTTC. It specifies CASSQTSGGQETQYF.

This clonotype has a handful of counts. A much larger clone is a single base away; this may be a read error. The V and J genes are TRBV7-2 and TRBJ2-5; possibly TRBD2 for D (6 bases). Germline V lookup: CDR1 SGHTA, CDR2 FQGNSA. The CDR3 is 15 residues long. The V gene lost 5 bases and the J gene lost 3 bases, with 16 bases spanning the gap. This chain's CDR3 is CASSPVGGLEETQYF. In DNA, the CDR3 is TGTGCCAGCAGCCCGGTGGGGGGTTTGGAAGAGACCCAGTACTTC.

J is TRBJ1-1 and V is TRBV12-3 or TRBV12-4; no definite D call. The CDR3 loop spans 13 amino acids. Trimming shortened V by 4 bases and J by 0 bases, and 6 bases separated the two germline ends. Here the CDR3 DNA reads TGTGCCAGCAGTTACTATCTGAACACTGAAGCTTTCTTT. This codes for CASSYYLNTEAFF.

This clonotype was recorded only once. V is TRBV5-6 and J is TRBJ2-3; D may be TRBD2 (5 bases). Germline assignment: CDR1 SGHDT and CDR2 YYEEEE. This CDR3 has 13 amino acids. The V end lost 3 bases, the J end lost 3 bases, and 8 bases lay between the germline ends. The CDR3 loop is CASSSDSTDTQYF. The CDR3 nucleotides are TGTGCCAGCAGCTCGGACTCTACAGATACGCAGTATTTT.

In its sample, this clonotype was seen many times. The gene calls are TRBV5-1 and TRBJ2-7, with D maybe TRBD1 (6 bases). CDR3 size: 13 residues. V gave up 2 bases and J gave up 3 bases, with 9 bases separating them. Per germline, CDR1 SGHRS and CDR2 YFSETQ. The CDR3 region is CASSFTTGYEQYF. CDR3 coding DNA: TGCGCCAGCAGCTTCACGACAGGCTACGAGCAGTACTTC.

Many counts were recorded for this clonotype. This chain joins TRBV5-1 and TRBJ2-3; 8 bases line up with TRBD2. CDR3 length: 17 amino acids. Losses at the gene ends were 1 base for V and 2 bases for J; bases not matched to a gene: 9. Germline-derived CDR1 and CDR2 are SGHRS and YFSETQ. The CDR3 reads CASSLPGGGATTDTQYF. The CDR3 nucleotides are TGCGCCAGCAGCTTGCCCGGGGGGGGGGCGACCACAGATACGCAGTATTTT.

Regarding this clonotype: This may be a read error, as it is one base from a much larger clone. The chain uses TRBV7-9 and TRBJ2-3; D is undetermined. The CDR3 sequence is 16 residues long. Germline CDR1 reads SEHNR; CDR2 reads FQNEAQ (reference sequence). V gave up 5 bases and J gave up 8 bases, with 23 bases separating them. For the CDR3, the DNA is TGTGCCAGCAGCCCCCGACGATCCACATTTTTAGGTACGCAGTATTTT. Encoded protein: CASSPRRSTFLGTQYF. The full variable domain, in which reference TRBV7-9 and TRBJ2-3 provide the parts outside the CDR3, is DTGVSQNPRHKITKRGQNVTFRCDPISEHNRLYWYRQTLGQGPEFLTYFQNEAQLEKSRLLSDRFSAERPKGSFSTLEIQRTEQGDSAMYLCASSPRRSTFLGTQYFGPGTRLTVL.

This chain links TRBV27 with TRBJ2-1; D remains ambiguous. The CDR3 consists of 15 residues. CDR1 and CDR2 (germline): MNHEY, SMNVEV (reference sequence). Trimming removed 6 bases from V and 5 bases from J, with 17 bases in between. The CDR3 DNA is TGTGCCAGCAGCCTAAAACCCGGGCCGAACAATGAGCAGTTCTTC. Its protein is CASSLKPGPNNEQFF.

This clonotype was detected ten times or more. The chain has TRBV20-1 and TRBJ2-5; D gene ambiguous. Trimming removed 5 bases from V and 2 bases from J, with 9 bases in between. This CDR3 region has 12 residues. Germline CDR1 reads DFQATT; CDR2 reads SNEGSKA (reference sequence). CDR3 in amino acids: CSASPTQETQYF. The CDR3 nucleotides read TGCAGTGCTTCTCCCACACAAGAGACCCAGTACTTC.

There are many counts of this clonotype. The chain uses TRBV11-1 and TRBJ2-1, with TRBD2 matching over 13 bases. Germline values: CDR1 SGHAT, CDR2 FQDESV (reference sequence). The CDR3 runs 15 residues. V lost 5 bases and J lost 4; bases outside the gene matches: 2. The DNA for the CDR3 is TGTGCCAGCAGCAAGGGACTAGCGGGGTACAATGAGCAGTTCTTC. Protein sequence: CASSKGLAGYNEQFF.

This clonotype was seen many times. The chain combines TRBV10-3 with TRBJ2-7, with D uncertain. This CDR3 has 13 amino acids. Looked up from germline, CDR1 is ENHRY and CDR2 is SYGVKD. V was cut by 7 bases and J by 5 bases, with 15 bases left in between. The CDR3 reads CAITRALIDEQYF. In DNA, the CDR3 is TGTGCCATCACACGAGCCCTAATAGACGAGCAGTACTTC.

The table lists this clonotype with many counts. The rearrangement links TRBV20-1 to TRBJ2-1; D might be TRBD1 or TRBD2, each matching 5 bases. Germline V CDR1 and CDR2: DFQATT, SNEGSKA (reference sequence). V lost 3 bases, J lost 9 bases, and 21 bases lay in between. The CDR3 spans 15 residues. CDR3 sequence (DNA): TGCAGTGCTAGGGGACCCCAGGTCGAGTTTGGTGAGCAGTTCTTC. Protein product: CSARGPQVEFGEQFF.

Of note for this clonotype: A read error may explain this, as a much larger clone is one base away. As the CDR3 is not closed by the conserved phenylalanine or tryptophan, this likely results from a read error. V and J are TRBV2 and TRBJ1-5; D remains ambiguous. V lost 3 bases and J 7 bases, leaving 10 bases between the germline ends. Germline V gene lookup returns CDR1 SNHLY and CDR2 FYNNEI. The CDR3 sequence is 13 residues long. The chain's CDR3 is CASSEGGRQPQHL. For the CDR3, the DNA is TGTGCCAGCAGTGAGGGAGGGAGACAGCCCCAGCATCTT.

As regards this clonotype: With a much larger clone just one base away, this may be a read error. The chain is built from TRBV12-3 or TRBV12-4 and TRBJ1-4; D is perhaps TRBD1 (5 bases). This CDR3 has 14 residues. V shed 7 bases and J shed 10 bases, with 19 bases lying between them. The CDR3 bases are TGTGCCAGCACCGTGGGGGGGTTAGGTGGAAAACTGTTTTTT. Encoded protein: CASTVGGLGGKLFF.

Comments on this clonotype: It may be a read error: a sequence one base away is much more abundant. The V and J genes are TRBV10-1 and TRBJ1-6; no reliable D call. The CDR3 consists of 12 residues. Germline loops: CDR1 WNHNN, CDR2 SYGVQD (reference sequence). CDR3 region: CASGDLNSPLHF. In nucleotides, the CDR3 is TGCGCCAGCGGTGACCTAAATTCACCCCTCCACTTT.

The sample holds a few counts of this clonotype. Because the CDR3 is missing its conserved closing phenylalanine or tryptophan, this is likely a read error. CDR3 DNA: TGTGCCAGCAGATTCACTAGTTCGGATGGGGAGCAGTACCTC. It encodes CASRFTSSDGEQYL. The V call is TRBV3-1, the J call TRBJ2-7; TRBD2 might be the D (5 bases). Looked up from germline, CDR1 is LGHDT and CDR2 is YNNKEL (reference sequence). There are 14 residues in the CDR3. V shed 6 bases and J shed 7 bases, with 19 bases lying between them.

As for this clonotype: This may come from a read error, since a much larger clone is one base off. This chain uses TRBV19 with TRBJ2-3; D call uncertain. Germline CDR1 is LNHDA and CDR2 is SQIVND (reference sequence). Trimming left V 3 bases short and J 3 bases short, with 10 bases between. This CDR3 has 14 residues. CDR3 residues: CASSMDATTDTQYF. The CDR3 DNA reads TGTGCCAGTAGTATGGATGCTACGACAGATACGCAGTATTTT.

This clonotype was recorded many times. J is TRBJ2-1 and V is TRBV6-1; D gene unclear. Germline V gives CDR1 MNHNS, CDR2 SASEGT. Trimming removed 6 bases from V and 2 bases from J, with 17 bases in between. This CDR3 is built from 16 residues. CDR3 nucleotides: TGTGCCAGCAGCGTCTATACTGGGGAAACCTACAATGAGCAGTTCTTC. Translation gives CASSVYTGETYNEQFF.

For this clonotype: A much larger clone differs from this one at a single base, so this may be a read error. The chain couples TRBV19 to TRBJ2-7, with D tentatively TRBD2 (6 bases). From germline, CDR1 is LNHDA and CDR2 SQIVND (reference sequence). This CDR3 has 12 residues. The CDR3 loop reads CAGSISGLEQYF. CDR3 nucleotide sequence: TGTGCCGGTAGTATCTCGGGACTGGAGCAGTACTTC.

This clonotype was recorded at least ten times. V is TRBV20-1 and J is TRBJ2-3, with unresolved D. Germline V CDR1 and CDR2: DFQATT, SNEGSKA (reference sequence). V gave up 7 bases and J gave up 4 bases, with 15 bases separating them. The CDR3 spans 13 residues. DNA for the CDR3: TGCAGTGTTTCAGCGTACAGCCCAGATACGCAGTATTTT. Residues: CSVSAYSPDTQYF.

The sample holds many counts of this clonotype. V is TRBV2 and J is TRBJ2-5; 14 bases fit TRBD2. The CDR3 consists of 16 residues. V lost 6 bases to trimming and J lost 4 bases; unmatched junction nucleotides: 7. Germline CDR1 is SNHLY and CDR2 is FYNNEI. The CDR3 loop reads CASSLTGLAGAETQYF. Here the CDR3 DNA reads TGTGCCAGCAGCCTAACGGGACTAGCGGGGGCAGAGACCCAGTACTTC. Supplemented by reference TRBV2 and TRBJ2-5, the full variable domain reads EPEVTQTPSHQVTQMGQEVILRCVPISNHLYFYWYRQILGQKVEFLVSFYNNEISEKSEIFDDQFSVERPDGSNFTLKIRSTKLEDSAMYFCASSLTGLAGAETQYFGPGTRLLVL.

This clonotype came up many times. J is TRBJ2-3 and V is TRBV5-1; weak D call: TRBD2 (6 bases). Trimming removed 4 bases at V and 2 bases at J, with 11 bases between. Germline values: CDR1 SGHRS, CDR2 YFSETQ. The CDR3 length is 14 residues. The CDR3, as DNA: TGCGCCAGCAGCCCCGGGAGAAACACAGATACGCAGTATTTT. It codes for CASSPGRNTDTQYF.

This clonotype was detected ten times or more. V gene TRBV7-9 combines with J gene TRBJ1-6, with 7 bases fitting TRBD1. V was pared by 7 bases and J by 9 bases, with 12 bases of the junction left unmatched. Per germline, CDR1 SEHNR and CDR2 FQNEAQ (reference sequence). CDR3 length equals 15 residues. Written as DNA, the CDR3 is TGTGCCAGCACCACTCGAGGGGGCGTGAGTTCACCCCTCCACTTT. Residues: CASTTRGGVSSPLHF.

Points on this clonotype: A read error may account for a junction end that differs from germline. The chain uses TRBV15 and TRBJ2-2, with D perhaps given as TRBD1 or TRBD2 (5 bases each). Germline V gene sequence: CDR1 LNHNV, CDR2 YYDKDF (reference sequence). The CDR3 is made up of 14 amino acids. The CDR3 loop reads CAASRQSNTGELFF. In DNA form, the CDR3 reads TGTGCCGCCAGTCGACAGTCGAACACCGGGGAGCTGTTCTTT.

This clonotype was counted ten times or more. The V and J genes are TRBV2 and TRBJ1-2; 9 bases match TRBD1. The germline CDR1 and CDR2 sequences are SNHLY and FYNNEI. This CDR3 has 15 residues. Trimming cost V 11 bases and J 4 bases; bases outside gene matches: 14. The CDR3: CAGHSNTGGVYGYTF. For the CDR3, the DNA is TGTGCCGGACATTCTAATACAGGGGGCGTCTATGGCTACACCTTC.